The T cell receptor beta chain described here comes from a study of T cells after yellow fever vaccination (dated by TCRdb to between 2018 and 2021). General notes on the study: Libraries from fractions with low cell numbers were prepared with the SMART-Seq v4 Ultra Low Input RNA kit. To track T-cell clones before and after primary and booster YFV17D yellow fever vaccination, bulk TCR alpha and beta repertoires were sequenced longitudinally. Two healthy male donors made up the cohort, one aged 18 to 30 years and the other aged 30 to 40 years. Blood samples were taken at several timepoints before and after primary and secondary immunization, and bulk PBMC replicates and cell subsets were isolated.

Results the study describes overall, beyond this receptor: After the booster, most of the clones that had expanded following primary vaccination were detected again (roughly 96% of CD4 and 88% of CD8), which suggests that memory was broadly maintained. Because abundant contaminating clonotypes from the bulk population could be contained in FACS-sorted repertoires, computational filtering was required. The secondary T-cell response was found to be weaker but faster than the primary response, with a peak reached on day 5 rather than on day 15. Because only a couple of donors were included in the study, the extent to which the findings can be generalized is limited. A small fraction of clonotypes appeared in both the CD4 and CD8 compartments, likely as a result of convergent recombination.

In regard to this clonotype: This clone's antigen is unknown. Base-call qualities are not available, and no considerably larger clone is one nucleotide away.

Taken from the germline V gene, the CDR1 and CDR2 loops are MNHNS and SASEGT. The CDR3 runs 16 residues from the cysteine to the phenylalanine. Left in the record is the CDR3 DNA by itself, 48 bases read in frame from the first base. V is cut back by 5 bases and J by 8 bases, with 13 bases in the junction unmatched. Synthesis of TCR cDNA relied on 5'RACE template switching, a step that introduced a universal primer site along with unique molecular identifiers. cDNA synthesis was primed from both the TCR alpha and TCR beta constant segments. Libraries were amplified in two PCR steps, with sample barcodes and sequencing adapters added in the second step. Sequencing of libraries was performed on Illumina HiSeq 2500 (2x100 bp) or NovaSeq (2x150 bp). Per the authors' processing: MIGEC was used to demultiplex reads and collapse the reads into UMI consensus sequences, and MiXCR was used for V(D)J alignment. Vaccine-responding clonotypes were identified with edgeR using replicate PBMC samples, with FDR below 0.01 and a log2 fold change above 5 up to day 15 being required. Bulk clonotypes were assigned CD4 or CD8 identity according to which sequenced CD4 or CD8 repertoire held them at higher abundance. The public reads were run again by TCRdb, first through fastp at Q25 and then through MiXCR, and only productive beta chains were kept. A single entry per CDR3 protein holds the most common genes and DNA from its merged rows. The V and J calls were not made by the authors but by TCRdb's processing. The sample contains hundreds of thousands of distinct CDR3 sequences, over 5% of them found a single time. The ten largest clones capture approximately 16% of the sample.

The treatment or condition label, as the study defines it: live attenuated yellow fever vaccine strain. Two biological replicates of bulk PBMCs were collected at each blood-draw timepoint. A standard Ficoll-Paque protocol was used to isolate PBMCs from peripheral blood. TriZol was used to extract RNA from bulk PBMCs, from CD4 and CD8 fractions, and from dextramer-positive and dextramer-negative fractions. Recombination linked TRBV6-1 to TRBJ2-2, with TRBD2 matching 8 junction bases. This TCR was sampled from a man in his thirties or forties who received the YFV17D yellow fever vaccine. This specimen consisted of PBMCs, obtained 5 days after the yellow fever booster vaccination. The DNA sequence follows: TGTGCCAGCAGTCTCAGCAGACCGGGAGGGCCGGGGGAGCTGTTTTTT. This encodes CASSLSRPGGPGELFF.